This TCR beta chain was profiled in a study of T cell responses to AZD1222 COVID-19 vaccine. Whole-study results and caveats: Sampling that yielded the repertoires occurred only after the peak T cell response. A rise in Spike-specific TCR breadth and depth followed two AZD1222 doses.

Comment on this clone: The antigen is unknown.

TCRdb keeps only in-frame clones here, not all; method: immunoSEQ multiplex PCR. The profile shows roughly 150,000 clones, 90% to 95% of them singletons. V was clipped by 4 bases and J by 5 bases; unmatched bases: 23. The V gene's germline CDR1 is SGHDT and CDR2 YYEEEE. This CDR3 has 19 residues. Pooling was applied to second doses at about 4 or about 12 weeks. The sequence derives from an adult who received the AZD1222 COVID-19 vaccine. The sample here was peripheral blood, taken 28 days after the second AZD1222 dose. This rearrangement joins TRBV5-6 to TRBJ2-7, with TRBD2 identical over 8 bases. CDR3 DNA: TGTGCCAGCAGCCCTAGGGAGTTGGGGGCGGGAGGCCCTCCTAACGAGCAGTACTTC. Translated: CASSPRELGAGGPPNEQYF.